The sample holds a few counts of the clone carrying this T cell receptor beta chain. Its antigen is as yet unknown. This sample is part of a study of response to subunit inactivated influenza vaccine. Study results and limitations: Only a handful of new T cells, the authors suggested, are recruited with each seasonal influenza vaccination.

The CDR3 runs 13 residues. CDR1 MDHEN and CDR2 SYDVKM come from the germline V gene. Trimming left V 6 bases short and J 6 bases short, with 12 bases between. Using its own MiXCR run on the RT-PCR reads, TCRdb lists one record per CDR3 protein. The sample contains 710,000 or so distinct CDR3 sequences, more than 15% of which appear only once. This receptor was taken from a man aged 45-60 years who received an inactivated influenza vaccine. The source material was PBMCs from blood, sampled about 11 days after vaccination. This chain joins TRBV28 and TRBJ1-5; D is unresolved. CDR3 nucleotide sequence: TGTGCCAGCAGCGGAACCCGGGGTCAGCCCCAGCATTTT. It translates to CASSGTRGQPQHF.